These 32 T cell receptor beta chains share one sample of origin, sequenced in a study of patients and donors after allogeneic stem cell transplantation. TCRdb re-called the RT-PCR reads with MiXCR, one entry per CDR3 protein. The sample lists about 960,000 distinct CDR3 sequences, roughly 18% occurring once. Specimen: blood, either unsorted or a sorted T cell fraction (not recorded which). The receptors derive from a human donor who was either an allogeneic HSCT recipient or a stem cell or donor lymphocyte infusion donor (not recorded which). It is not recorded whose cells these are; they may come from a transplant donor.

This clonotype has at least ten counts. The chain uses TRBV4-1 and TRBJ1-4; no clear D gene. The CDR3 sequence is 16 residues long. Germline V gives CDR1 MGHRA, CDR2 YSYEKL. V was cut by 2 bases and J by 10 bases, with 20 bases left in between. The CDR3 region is CASSQRNLPLGGKLFF. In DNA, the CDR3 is TGCGCCAGCAGCCAACGTAACTTACCCTTGGGTGGAAAACTGTTTTTT.

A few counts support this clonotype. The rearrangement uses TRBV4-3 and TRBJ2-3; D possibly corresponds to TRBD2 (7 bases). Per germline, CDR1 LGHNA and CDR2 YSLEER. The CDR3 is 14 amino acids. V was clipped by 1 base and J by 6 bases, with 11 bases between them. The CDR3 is CASSQVGGADTQYF. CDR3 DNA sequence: TGCGCCAGCAGCCAAGTTGGGGGGGCGGATACGCAGTATTTT.

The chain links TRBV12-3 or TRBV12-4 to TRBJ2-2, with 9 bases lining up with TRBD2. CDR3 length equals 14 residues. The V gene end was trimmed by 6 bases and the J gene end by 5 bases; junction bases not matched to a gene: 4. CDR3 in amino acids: CASRRLAGTGELFF. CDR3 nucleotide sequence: TGTGCCAGCAGACGGCTAGCGGGGACCGGGGAGCTGTTTTTT.

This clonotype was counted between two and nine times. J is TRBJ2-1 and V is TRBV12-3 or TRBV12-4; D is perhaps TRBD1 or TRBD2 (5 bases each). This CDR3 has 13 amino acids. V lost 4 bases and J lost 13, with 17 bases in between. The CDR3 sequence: CASSSHTPGAQFF. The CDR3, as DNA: TGTGCCAGCAGTTCTCACACGCCCGGGGCTCAGTTCTTC.

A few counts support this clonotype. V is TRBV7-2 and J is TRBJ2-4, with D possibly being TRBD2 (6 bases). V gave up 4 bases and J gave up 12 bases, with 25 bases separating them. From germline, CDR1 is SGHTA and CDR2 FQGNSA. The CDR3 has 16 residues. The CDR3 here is CASSSFPRTPGRDQYF. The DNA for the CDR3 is TGTGCCAGCAGCTCCTTTCCCAGGACGCCCGGGCGGGATCAGTACTTC.

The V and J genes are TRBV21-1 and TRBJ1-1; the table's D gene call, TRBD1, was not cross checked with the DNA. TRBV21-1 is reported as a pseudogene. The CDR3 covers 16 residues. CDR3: CASSRQTGSTGTEAFF. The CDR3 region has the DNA TGTGCCAGCAGCAGGCAGACAGGATCTACGGGCACTGAAGCTTTCTTT.

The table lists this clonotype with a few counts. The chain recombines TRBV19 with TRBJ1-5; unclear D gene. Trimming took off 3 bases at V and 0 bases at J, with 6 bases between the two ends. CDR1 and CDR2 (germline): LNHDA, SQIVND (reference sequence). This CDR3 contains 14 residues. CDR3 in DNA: TGTGCCAGTAGTATTGGGGATAGCAATCAGCCCCAGCATTTT. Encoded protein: CASSIGDSNQPQHF.

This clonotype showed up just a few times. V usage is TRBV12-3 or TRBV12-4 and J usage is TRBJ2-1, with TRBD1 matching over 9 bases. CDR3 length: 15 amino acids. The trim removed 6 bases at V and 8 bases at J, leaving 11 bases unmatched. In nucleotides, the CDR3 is TGTGCCAGCAGGAAAACAGGGGGCGGTACGGATGAGCAGTTCTTC. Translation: CASRKTGGGTDEQFF.

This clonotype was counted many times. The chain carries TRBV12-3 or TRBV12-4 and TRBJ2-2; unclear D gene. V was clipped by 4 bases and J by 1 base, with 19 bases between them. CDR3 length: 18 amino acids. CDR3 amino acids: CASSSPGRSYMNTGELFF. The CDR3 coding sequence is TGTGCCAGCAGTTCCCCCGGCAGGTCTTATATGAACACCGGGGAGCTGTTTTTT.

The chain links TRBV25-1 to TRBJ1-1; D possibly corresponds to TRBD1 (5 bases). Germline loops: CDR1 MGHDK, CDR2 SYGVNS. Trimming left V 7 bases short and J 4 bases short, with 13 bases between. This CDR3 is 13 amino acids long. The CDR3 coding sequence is TGTGCCAGCAAGATGGGGGACGGCACTGAAGCTTTCTTT. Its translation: CASKMGDGTEAFF.

The CDR3 loop reads CASSSTSGELFF. The CDR3 DNA is TGTGCCAGCAGCTCCACTTCCGGGGAGCTGTTTTTT. The chain has TRBV7-2 and TRBJ2-2; D is unresolved. Trimming took off 4 bases at V and 6 bases at J, with 6 bases between the two ends. The CDR3 runs to 12 residues. CDR1 and CDR2 from the germline V gene are SGHTA and FQGNSA.

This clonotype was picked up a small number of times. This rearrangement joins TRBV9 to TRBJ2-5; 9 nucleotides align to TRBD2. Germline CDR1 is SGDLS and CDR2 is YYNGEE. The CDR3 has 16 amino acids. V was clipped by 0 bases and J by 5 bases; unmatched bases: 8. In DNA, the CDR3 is TGTGCCAGCAGCGTAGTTGGTAGCGGGGGTTTGGAGACCCAGTACTTC. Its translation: CASSVVGSGGLETQYF. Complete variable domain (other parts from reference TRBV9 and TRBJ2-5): DSGVTQTPKHLITATGQRVTLRCSPRSGDLSVYWYQQSLDQGLQFLIQYYNGEERAKGNILERFSAQQFPDLHSELNLSSLELGDSALYFCASSVVGSGGLETQYFGPGTRLLVL.

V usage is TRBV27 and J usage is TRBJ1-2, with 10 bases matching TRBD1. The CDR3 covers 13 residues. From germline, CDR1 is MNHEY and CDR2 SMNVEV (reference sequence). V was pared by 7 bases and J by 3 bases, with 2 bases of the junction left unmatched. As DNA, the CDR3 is TGTGCCAGCAAGACAGGGGGCGACTATGGCTACACCTTC. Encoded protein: CASKTGGDYGYTF.

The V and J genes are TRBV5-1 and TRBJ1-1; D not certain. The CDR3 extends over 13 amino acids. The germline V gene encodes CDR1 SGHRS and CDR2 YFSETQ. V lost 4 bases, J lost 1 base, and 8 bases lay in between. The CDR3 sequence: CASSMTANTEAFF. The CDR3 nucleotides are TGCGCCAGCAGCATGACGGCGAACACTGAAGCTTTCTTT.

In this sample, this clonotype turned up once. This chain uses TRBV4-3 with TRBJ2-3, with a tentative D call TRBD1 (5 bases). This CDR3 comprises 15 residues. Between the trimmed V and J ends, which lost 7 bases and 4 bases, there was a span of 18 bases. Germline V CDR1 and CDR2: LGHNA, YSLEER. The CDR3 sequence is CASNRRAYEADTQYF. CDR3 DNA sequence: TGCGCCAGCAATCGCAGGGCTTATGAAGCAGATACGCAGTATTTT.

The CDR3 is CASSFDWGGTYEQYF. DNA of the CDR3: TGTGCCAGCAGCTTCGACTGGGGAGGCACCTACGAGCAGTACTTC. The J gene is TRBJ2-7, the V gene TRBV11-2, with a weak D call TRBD2 (6 bases). This CDR3 has 15 residues. V lost 3 bases and J lost 2, with 14 bases in between. The V gene's germline CDR1 is SGHAT and CDR2 FQNNGV. Complete variable domain (other parts from reference TRBV11-2 and TRBJ2-7): EAGVAQSPRYKIIEKRQSVAFWCNPISGHATLYWYQQILGQGPKLLIQFQNNGVVDDSQLPKDRFSAERLKGVDSTLKIQPAKLEDSAVYLCASSFDWGGTYEQYFGPGTRLTVT.

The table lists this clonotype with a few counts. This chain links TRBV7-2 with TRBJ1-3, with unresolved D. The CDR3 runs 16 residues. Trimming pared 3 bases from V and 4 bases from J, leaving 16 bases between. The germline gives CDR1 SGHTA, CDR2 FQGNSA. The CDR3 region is CASSFLGSFAGNTIYF. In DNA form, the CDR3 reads TGTGCCAGCAGCTTCCTGGGGTCGTTCGCCGGAAACACCATATATTTT.

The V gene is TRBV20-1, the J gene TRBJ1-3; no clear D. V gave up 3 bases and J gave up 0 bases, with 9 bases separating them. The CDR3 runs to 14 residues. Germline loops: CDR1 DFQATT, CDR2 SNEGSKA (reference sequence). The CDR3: CSARYSSSGNTIYF. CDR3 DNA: TGCAGTGCTAGGTACAGCAGCTCTGGAAACACCATATATTTT.

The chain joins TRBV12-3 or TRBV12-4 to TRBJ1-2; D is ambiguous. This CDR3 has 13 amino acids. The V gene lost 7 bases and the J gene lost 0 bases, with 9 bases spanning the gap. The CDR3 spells CASMLTANYGYTF. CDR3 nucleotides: TGTGCCAGCATGCTGACCGCTAACTATGGCTACACCTTC.

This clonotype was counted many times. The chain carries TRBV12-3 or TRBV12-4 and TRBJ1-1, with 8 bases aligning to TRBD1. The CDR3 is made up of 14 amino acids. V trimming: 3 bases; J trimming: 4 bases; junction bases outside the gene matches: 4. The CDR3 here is CASSFQGAGTEAFF. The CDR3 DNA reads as TGTGCCAGCAGTTTCCAGGGGGCCGGCACTGAAGCTTTCTTT.

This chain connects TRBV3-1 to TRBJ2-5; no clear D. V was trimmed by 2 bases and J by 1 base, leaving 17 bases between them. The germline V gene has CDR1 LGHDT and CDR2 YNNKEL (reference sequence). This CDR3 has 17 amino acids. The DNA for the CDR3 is TGTGCCAGCAGCCAATTGGCAGGCAGAGAGCTCCAAGAGACCCAGTACTTC. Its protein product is CASSQLAGRELQETQYF.

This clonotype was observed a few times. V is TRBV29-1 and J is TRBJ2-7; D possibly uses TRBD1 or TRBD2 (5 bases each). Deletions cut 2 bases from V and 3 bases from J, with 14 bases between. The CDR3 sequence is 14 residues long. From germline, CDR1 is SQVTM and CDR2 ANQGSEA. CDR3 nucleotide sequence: TGCAGCGTTGAATCCACGGGGCCCTTCTACGAGCAGTACTTC. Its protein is CSVESTGPFYEQYF.

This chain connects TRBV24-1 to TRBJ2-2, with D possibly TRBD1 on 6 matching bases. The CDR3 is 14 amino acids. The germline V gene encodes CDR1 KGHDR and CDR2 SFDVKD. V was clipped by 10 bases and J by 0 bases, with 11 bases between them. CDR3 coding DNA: TGTGCCACTTACCCAGGGGCGAACACCGGGGAGCTGTTTTTT. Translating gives CATYPGANTGELFF.

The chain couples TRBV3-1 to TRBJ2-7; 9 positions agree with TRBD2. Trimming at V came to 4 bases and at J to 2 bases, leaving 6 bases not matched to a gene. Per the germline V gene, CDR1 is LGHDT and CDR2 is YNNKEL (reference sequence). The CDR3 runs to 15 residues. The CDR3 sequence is CASSRYSGGAYEQYF. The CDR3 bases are TGTGCCAGCAGCCGCTATAGCGGGGGCGCCTACGAGCAGTACTTC.

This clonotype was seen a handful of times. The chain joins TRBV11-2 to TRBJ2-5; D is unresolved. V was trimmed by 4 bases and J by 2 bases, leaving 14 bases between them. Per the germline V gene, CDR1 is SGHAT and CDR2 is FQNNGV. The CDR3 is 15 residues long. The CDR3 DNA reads TGTGCCAGCAGCTGGATGGGTCACACGCAAGAGACCCAGTACTTC. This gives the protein CASSWMGHTQETQYF. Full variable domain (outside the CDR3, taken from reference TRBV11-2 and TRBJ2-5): EAGVAQSPRYKIIEKRQSVAFWCNPISGHATLYWYQQILGQGPKLLIQFQNNGVVDDSQLPKDRFSAERLKGVDSTLKIQPAKLEDSAVYLCASSWMGHTQETQYFGPGTRLLVL.

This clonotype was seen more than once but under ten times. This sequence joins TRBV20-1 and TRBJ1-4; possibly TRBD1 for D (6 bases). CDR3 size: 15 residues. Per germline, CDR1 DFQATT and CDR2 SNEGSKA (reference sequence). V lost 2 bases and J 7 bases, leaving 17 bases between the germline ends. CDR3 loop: CSARNSGGRSEKLFF. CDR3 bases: TGCAGTGCTAGAAATAGCGGGGGGCGAAGTGAAAAACTGTTTTTT.

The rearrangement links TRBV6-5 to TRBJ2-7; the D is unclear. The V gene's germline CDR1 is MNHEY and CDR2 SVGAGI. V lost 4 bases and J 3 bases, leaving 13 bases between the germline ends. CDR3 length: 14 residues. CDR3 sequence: CASSLDRLYYEQYF. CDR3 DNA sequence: TGTGCCAGCAGTTTGGACCGCTTATACTACGAGCAGTACTTC.

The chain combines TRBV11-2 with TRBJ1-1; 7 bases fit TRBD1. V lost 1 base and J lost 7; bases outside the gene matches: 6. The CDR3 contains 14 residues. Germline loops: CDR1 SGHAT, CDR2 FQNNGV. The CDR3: CASSLGKRQGEAFF. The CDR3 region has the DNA TGTGCCAGCAGCTTAGGGAAGAGACAGGGTGAAGCTTTCTTT.

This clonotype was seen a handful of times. The CDR3 reads CASSLVARTGELFF. The CDR3 DNA is TGTGCCAGCAGCTTGGTAGCGCGGACCGGGGAGCTGTTTTTT. The chain employs TRBV5-5 and TRBJ2-2, with a tentative D call TRBD2 (5 bases). Trimming took 0 bases from V and 5 from J, leaving 8 bases between them. Per the germline V gene, CDR1 is SGHKS and CDR2 is YYEKEE (reference sequence). The CDR3 is 14 amino acids. The whole variable domain, remainder taken from reference TRBV5-5 and TRBJ2-2, is DAGVTQSPTHLIKTRGQQVTLRCSPISGHKSVSWYQQVLGQGPQFIFQYYEKEERGRGNFPDRFSARQFPNYSSELNVNALLLGDSALYLCASSLVARTGELFFGEGSRLTVL.

CDR3 sequence: CSASALGGRAYNEQFF. CDR3 bases: TGCAGTGCTAGTGCCCTAGGGGGGAGGGCCTACAATGAGCAGTTCTTC. The V gene is TRBV20-1, the J gene TRBJ2-1, with a possible D match to TRBD2 (7 bases). Per the germline V gene, CDR1 is DFQATT and CDR2 is SNEGSKA (reference sequence). Trimming took 3 bases from V and 2 from J, leaving 17 bases between them. This CDR3 spans 16 amino acids.

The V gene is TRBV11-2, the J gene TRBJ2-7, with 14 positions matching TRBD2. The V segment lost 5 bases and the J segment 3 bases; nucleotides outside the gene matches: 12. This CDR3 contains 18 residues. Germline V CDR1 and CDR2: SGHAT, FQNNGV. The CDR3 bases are TGTGCCAGCAGCCGAGGACTAGCGGGGGGCCAAACCTACTACGAGCAGTACTTC. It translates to CASSRGLAGGQTYYEQYF.

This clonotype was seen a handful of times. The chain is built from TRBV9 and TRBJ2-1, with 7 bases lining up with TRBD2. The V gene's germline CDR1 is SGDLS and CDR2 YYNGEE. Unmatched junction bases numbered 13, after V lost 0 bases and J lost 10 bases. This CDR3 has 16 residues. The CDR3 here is CASSVDSGLVQHEQFF. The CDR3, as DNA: TGTGCCAGCAGCGTAGATTCCGGACTAGTCCAACACGAGCAGTTCTTC.